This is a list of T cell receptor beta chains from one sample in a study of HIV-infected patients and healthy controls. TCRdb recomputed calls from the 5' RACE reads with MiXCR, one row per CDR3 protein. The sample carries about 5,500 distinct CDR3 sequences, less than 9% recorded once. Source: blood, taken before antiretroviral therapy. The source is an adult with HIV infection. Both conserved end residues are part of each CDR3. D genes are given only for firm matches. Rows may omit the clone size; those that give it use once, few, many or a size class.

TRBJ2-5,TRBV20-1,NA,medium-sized,TGCAGTGCCGAGCTAGCAGAGACCCAGTACTTC,CSAELAETQYF
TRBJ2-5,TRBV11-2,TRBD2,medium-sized,TGTGCCAGCAGCTTCATTCGACTAGCGGAGACGCAAGAGACCCAGTACTTC,CASSFIRLAETQETQYF
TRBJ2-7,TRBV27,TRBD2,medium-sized,TGTGCCAGCAGCCTAAATAGCGGGCCCGCAGCTGGGGAGCAGTACTTC,CASSLNSGPAAGEQYF
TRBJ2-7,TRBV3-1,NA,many,TGTGCCAGCAGCCTCGGACCGAACCCCTACGAGCAGTACTTC,CASSLGPNPYEQYF
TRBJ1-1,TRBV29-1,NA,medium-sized,TGCAGCGTTGACGGACAGACGAACACTGAAGCTTTCTTT,CSVDGQTNTEAFF
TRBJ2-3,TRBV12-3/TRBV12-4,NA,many,TGTGCCAGCAGCACAGGGCAGACAGATACGCAGTATTTT,CASSTGQTDTQYF
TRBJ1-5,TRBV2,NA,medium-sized,TGTGCCAGCATCAATTCCCCGTGGGGGGGCCAGCCCCAGCATTTT,CASINSPWGGQPQHF
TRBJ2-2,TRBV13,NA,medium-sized,TGTGCCAGCAGCTTGAGGAACACCGGGGAGCTGTTTTTT,CASSLRNTGELFF
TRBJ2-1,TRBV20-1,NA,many,TGCAGTGCTAGAGGGGACAACAATGAGCAGTTCTTC,CSARGDNNEQFF
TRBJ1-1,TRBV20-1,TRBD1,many,TGCAGTGCTTACAGGGGGCTGAACACTGAAGCTTTCTTT,CSAYRGLNTEAFF
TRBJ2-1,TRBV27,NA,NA,TGTGCCAGCAGCCTCAGACAGAACAATGAGCAGTTCTTC,CASSLRQNNEQFF
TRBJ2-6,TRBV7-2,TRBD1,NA,TGTGCCAGCAGCTATCCCGGGACAGCTGTCTCTGGGGCCAACGTCCTGACTTTC,CASSYPGTAVSGANVLTF
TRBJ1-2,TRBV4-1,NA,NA,TGCGCCAGCAGCCAAGAGGGCAACTTCAATAACTATGGCTACACCTTC,CASSQEGNFNNYGYTF
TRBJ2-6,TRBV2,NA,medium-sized,TGTGCCAGCAGTGACTTCCTTTCGGGATTAACGAGCTCTGGGGCCAACGTCCTGACTTTC,CASSDFLSGLTSSGANVLTF
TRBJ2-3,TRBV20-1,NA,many,TGCAGTGCTAGCCATTCTAGCACAGATACGCAGTATTTT,CSASHSSTDTQYF
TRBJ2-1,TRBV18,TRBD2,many,TGTGCCAGCTCACCACCGGCACTAGCGGGTGTAGAGCAGTTCTTC,CASSPPALAGVEQFF
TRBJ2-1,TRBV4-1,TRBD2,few,TGCGCCAGCAGTTGGACTAGCGGGAGTTTCAATGAGCAGTTCTTC,CASSWTSGSFNEQFF
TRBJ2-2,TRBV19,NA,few,TGTGCCAGTAGTATATCGCTAGCATTAGGCCTGACCGGGGAGCTGTTTTTT,CASSISLALGLTGELFF
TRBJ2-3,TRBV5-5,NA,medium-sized,TGTGCCAGCAGCTTGGCCTGGACGGCGATTAGCACAGATACGCAGTATTTT,CASSLAWTAISTDTQYF
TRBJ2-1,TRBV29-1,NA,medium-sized,TGCAGCGTTGAAGATCCCGCCGTGAGCTCCTACAATGAGCAGTTCTTC,CSVEDPAVSSYNEQFF
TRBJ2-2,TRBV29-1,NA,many,TGCAGCGTTGAAGTTGGGCCTAGCGCCACGAACACCGGGGAGCTGTTTTTT,CSVEVGPSATNTGELFF
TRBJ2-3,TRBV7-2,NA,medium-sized,TGTGCCAGCAGCTTAGGACAGGCTAGCACAGATACGCAGTATTTT,CASSLGQASTDTQYF